The clone carrying this T cell receptor beta chain was observed a few times. What it binds is unknown. Specified treatment: roughly 11-day PBMC culture with coronavirus spike peptide pools or control peptides (ViraFEST assay). For ViraFEST, peptide pools expanded antigen-specific T cells, after which the TCRs were sequenced. Cultures of PBMCs, some 2 million per well, were set up with about 10 IU/ml IL-2 and roughly 9 ug/ml peptide pools. With fresh IL-2 medium, half the medium was replaced on days 3 and 7. This sample is drawn from a study of vaccination and CD4 T cells after COVID-19. At the level of the study: The cells in question were stimulated using overlapping spike peptides derived from SARS-CoV-2, HCoV-NL63, HCoV-OC43 and HCoV-229E.

Cultured CD4+ T cell DNA underwent sequencing with the Oncomine TCR Beta short-read assay. TCRdb analysed the PCR reads with MiXCR anew, one entry per CDR3 protein. There are over 10,000 distinct CDR3 sequences in the sample; roughly 43% occur only once, and almost 9.5% lies in the top ten. After removal of 6 bases from V and 4 bases from J, the junction contained 7 bases not matched to a gene. Germline V CDR1 and CDR2: MNHNS, SASEGT. The CDR3 extends over 14 amino acids. The receptor was isolated from a human donor who had recovered from COVID-19. Specimen: CD4+ T cells from blood, cultured in vitro. The rearrangement joins TRBV6-1 to TRBJ2-5, with TRBD2 matching 8 bases. This CDR3 is CASRKRGRLETQYF. In DNA, the CDR3 is TGTGCCAGCAGAAAGCGGGGGCGTTTAGAGACCCAGTACTTC.